Shown below are 17 T cell receptor beta chains from a single sample sequenced in a study of cytomegalovirus exposure and HLA in healthy donors. The study ran its PCR with 60 Vbeta and 13 Jbeta primers. Sequenced by immunoSEQ multiplex PCR; TCRdb stores in-frame clones only, minus some. This sample has 50,000 or so clones, with about 77% found just once. What was sequenced was PBMCs. These receptors came from a woman aged 40 to 55 in good health and CMV-seropositive.

This clone has more than one count but fewer than ten. The V and J genes are TRBV27 and TRBJ1-6; TRBD1 matches at 7 bases. The CDR3 loop spans 18 amino acids. Germline trimming cut 0 bases from V and 11 bases from J; bases unmatched to any gene: 16. Germline V gives CDR1 MNHEY, CDR2 SMNVEV (reference sequence). The CDR3 region has the DNA TGTGCCAGCAGTTTATCTTGGATGGTGCCACAGGGGAATCCACCCCTCCACTTT. Residues: CASSLSWMVPQGNPPLHF.

As DNA, the CDR3 is TGTGCCAGCAGTGAATATATTGGACTAGCGGGGGAAGAGACCCAGTACTTC. It is translated as CASSEYIGLAGEETQYF. This rearrangement joins TRBV25-1 to TRBJ2-5; 13 bases fit TRBD2. J gave up 3 bases and V 0 bases, and 4 bases lay outside the gene matches. CDR3 length equals 17 residues. Germline V lookup: CDR1 MGHDK, CDR2 SYGVNS.

V gene TRBV7-3 combines with J gene TRBJ2-1, with 9 positions matching TRBD2. Germline values: CDR1 SGHTA, CDR2 FQGTGA. The CDR3 length is 15 residues. Trimming at V came to 2 bases and at J to 10 bases, leaving 9 bases not matched to a gene. CDR3 DNA: TGTGCCAGCAGCTTATTGGGGCGGGGGGGCCAGGAGCAGTTCTTC. It is translated as CASSLLGRGGQEQFF.

This clone was recorded a few times. This chain joins TRBV4-1 and TRBJ2-5, with D tentatively TRBD1 (7 bases). This CDR3 comprises 15 residues. V was shortened by 1 base and J by 2 bases, with 11 bases between the two germline ends. Germline CDR1 is MGHRA and CDR2 is YSYEKL. As DNA, the CDR3 is TGCGCCAGCAGCCAAGGGGCAGGGGGGCAAGAGACCCAGTACTTC. Its protein product is CASSQGAGGQETQYF.

This clone has more than one count but fewer than ten. The CDR3 is CASSPQLAGGPTNYEQYF. CDR3 sequence (DNA): TGTGCCAGCAGTCCGCAACTAGCGGGGGGGCCGACGAACTACGAGCAGTACTTC. V gene TRBV27 combines with J gene TRBJ2-7; 13 positions agree with TRBD2. The CDR3 has 18 residues. The trim removed 5 bases at V and 3 bases at J, leaving 13 bases unmatched. CDR1 is MNHEY, CDR2 SMNVEV, per germline (reference sequence).

The chain uses TRBV6-5 and TRBJ1-2; 9 positions match TRBD1. The CDR3 contains 15 residues. J lost 6 bases, V lost 0 bases, and 5 bases had no gene match. Germline lookup yields CDR1 MNHEY and CDR2 SVGAGI. This CDR3 is CASSYSSGTGHGYTF. Written as DNA, the CDR3 is TGTGCCAGCAGTTACTCCTCAGGGACAGGGCATGGCTACACCTTC.

The chain has TRBV2 and TRBJ2-5; the match to TRBD2 covers 13 bases. V shed 7 bases and J 6 bases; nucleotides not matched to a gene: 5. The CDR3 spans 14 residues. In germline, CDR1 is SNHLY, CDR2 FYNNEI. CDR3 sequence: CASMGLAGSKTQYF. In DNA form, the CDR3 reads TGTGCCAGCATGGGACTAGCGGGGTCGAAGACCCAGTACTTC.

The chain carries TRBV27 and TRBJ2-7; 10 nucleotides match TRBD1. Trimming removed 3 bases from V and 7 bases from J; junction bases left unmatched: 9. This CDR3 is 15 amino acids long. Germline-derived CDR1 and CDR2 are MNHEY and SMNVEV (reference sequence). CDR3 protein: CASSLLPGQGWEQYF. CDR3 nucleotides: TGTGCCAGCAGTTTGCTCCCGGGACAGGGGTGGGAGCAGTACTTC.

This clone was observed a few times. The chain links TRBV6-6 to TRBJ2-2; a possible D gene is TRBD2 (5 bases). The CDR3 totals 15 residues. V was clipped by 2 bases and J by 1 base, with 8 bases between them. Germline V gene data show CDR1 as MNHNY and CDR2 as SVGAGI (reference sequence). The CDR3 is CASSYRAGNTGELFF. CDR3 sequence (DNA): TGTGCCAGCAGTTACCGTGCGGGGAACACCGGGGAGCTGTTTTTT.

The chain employs TRBV27 and TRBJ2-1; tentative D call: TRBD2 (5 bases). Germline V gene lookup returns CDR1 MNHEY and CDR2 SMNVEV (reference sequence). V was cut by 5 bases and J by 7 bases, with 9 bases left in between. This CDR3 has 12 amino acids. CDR3 in amino acids: CASSRSGNEQFF. The CDR3 bases are TGTGCCAGCAGTCGGTCGGGGAATGAGCAGTTCTTC.

Here the CDR3 DNA reads TGTGCCAGCAGCTTCACCGGGACAAGGGGCTACACCTTC. It codes for CASSFTGTRGYTF. V gene TRBV7-2 combines with J gene TRBJ1-2, with a tentative D call TRBD1 (6 bases). Per germline, CDR1 SGHTA and CDR2 FQGNSA. V was cut by 3 bases and J by 8 bases, with 13 bases left in between. The CDR3 extends over 13 amino acids.

The chain employs TRBV19 and TRBJ2-7; D uncertain. Looked up from germline, CDR1 is LNHDA and CDR2 is SQIVND (reference sequence). The CDR3 has 15 residues. The V gene lost 5 bases and the J gene lost 0 bases, with 14 bases spanning the gap. The CDR3 protein is CASSAADTSSYEQYF. The CDR3 DNA sequence: TGTGCCAGTAGTGCGGCGGATACCAGCTCCTACGAGCAGTACTTC.

The chain recombines TRBV6-1 with TRBJ2-1; TRBD2 aligns across 12 bases. CDR3 size: 15 residues. Germline trimming cut 5 bases from V and 2 bases from J; bases unmatched to any gene: 1. The germline CDR1 and CDR2 sequences are MNHNS and SASEGT. CDR3 sequence: CASSSSGGAYNEQFF. CDR3 nucleotides: TGTGCCAGCAGTTCTAGCGGGGGGGCCTACAATGAGCAGTTCTTC.

In this sample, this clone turned up a few times. The chain employs TRBV4-2 and TRBJ2-3, with a weak D call TRBD2 (5 bases). CDR3 length equals 18 residues. The germline V gene has CDR1 LGHNA and CDR2 YNFKEQ. Trimming removed 0 bases from V and 10 bases from J, with 26 bases in between. CDR3 protein: CASSQDFGGLRRVDAQYF. CDR3 DNA: TGTGCCAGCAGCCAAGATTTTGGTGGACTCCGAAGGGTCGATGCGCAGTATTTT.

The chain joins TRBV2 to TRBJ2-5; 7 bases are a match to TRBD1. Per germline, CDR1 SNHLY and CDR2 FYNNEI. The CDR3 sequence is 14 residues long. The V gene end was trimmed by 7 bases and the J gene end by 0 bases; junction bases not matched to a gene: 5. The CDR3 loop reads CASNRGPYQETQYF. CDR3 bases: TGTGCCAGCAACAGGGGCCCTTACCAAGAGACCCAGTACTTC.

The gene calls are TRBV10-3 and TRBJ1-6, with 10 bases lining up with TRBD1. Germline CDR1 reads ENHRY; CDR2 reads SYGVKD. The CDR3 runs to 14 residues. V was pared by 8 bases and J by 8 bases, with 6 bases of the junction left unmatched. CDR3 nucleotides: TGTGCCATCGCAGCGGACAGGGGGGATTCACCCCTCCACTTT. Protein sequence: CAIAADRGDSPLHF.

The CDR3 bases are TGTGCCAGCAGCGGCCTAGGGGTGGGTGAAGCTTTCTTT. It encodes CASSGLGVGEAFF. This chain links TRBV7-9 with TRBJ1-1; tentative D call: TRBD1 (5 bases). V dropped 5 bases and J dropped 7 bases, with 14 bases sitting between them. CDR1 is SEHNR, CDR2 FQNEAQ, per germline (reference sequence). The CDR3 is made up of 13 amino acids.